These T cell receptor beta chains were read from a single sample in a study of blood T cell repertoires in COVID-19. Generated by immunoSEQ multiplex PCR, the TCRdb table keeps only in-frame clones and is missing some. The table records tens of thousands of clones, roughly 80% of them present only once. The sequenced material came from peripheral blood. The source is a man older than 75 with active or convalescent COVID-19. The CDR3 runs from the conserved cysteine through the conserved F or W. The D gene is left open where the match is weak. The listing skips clone size in some rows; elsewhere it reads once, few, many or a size class.

size: once; D: TRBD2; V: TRBV27; J: TRBJ2-3; CDR3: CASSLGAGRGADTQYF; DNA: TGTGCCAGCAGTTTAGGCGCCGGGCGGGGGGCAGATACGCAGTATTTT
size: -; D: TRBD2; V: TRBV2; J: TRBJ2-2; CDR3: CASSEEVAGSGELFF; DNA: TGTGCCAGCAGTGAAGAGGTAGCGGGGAGCGGGGAGCTGTTTTTT
size: -; D: -; V: TRBV21-1; J: TRBJ1-4; CDR3: CASSKAGQGPAEKLFF; DNA: TGTGCCAGCAGCAAAGCCGGCCAGGGCCCGGCTGAAAAACTGTTTTTT
size: -; D: -; V: TRBV9; J: TRBJ2-6; CDR3: CASSVGGLYSGANVLTF; DNA: TGTGCCAGCAGCGTAGGTGGGCTGTACTCTGGGGCCAACGTCCTGACTTTC
size: -; D: -; V: TRBV14; J: TRBJ1-2; CDR3: CASSQVYGLTNYGYTF; DNA: TGTGCCAGCAGCCAAGTCTATGGACTCACTAACTATGGCTACACCTTC
size: -; D: -; V: TRBV4-2; J: TRBJ2-3; CDR3: CASSQSETQYF; DNA: TGTGCCAGCAGCCAATCTGAGACACAGTATTTT
size: -; D: TRBD1; V: TRBV10-2; J: TRBJ2-2; CDR3: CASSGTGNTGELFF; DNA: TGCGCCAGCAGTGGGACAGGGAACACCGGGGAGCTGTTTTTT
size: -; D: -; V: TRBV7-8; J: TRBJ2-7; CDR3: CASSFQGGEQYF; DNA: TGTGCCAGCAGCTTTCAGGGGGGCGAGCAGTACTTC
size: -; D: -; V: TRBV7-9; J: TRBJ1-2; CDR3: CASSLGSGRDGYTF; DNA: TGTGCCAGCAGCTTAGGGAGCGGGCGTGATGGCTACACCTTC
size: -; D: TRBD1; V: TRBV2; J: TRBJ1-5; CDR3: CASSQDREDQPQHF; DNA: TGTGCCAGCAGTCAAGACAGGGAAGATCAGCCCCAGCATTTT
size: -; D: -; V: TRBV6-5; J: TRBJ1-2; CDR3: CATQRGADGYTF; DNA: TGTGCCACACAACGGGGGGCTGATGGCTACACCTTC
size: -; D: -; V: TRBV3-1/TRBV3-2; J: TRBJ1-3; CDR3: CASSRGGPGRGNTIYF; DNA: TGTGCCAGCAGCCGAGGGGGTCCAGGGCGAGGAAACACCATATATTTT
size: -; D: TRBD1; V: TRBV18; J: TRBJ1-3; CDR3: CASTWTGTGNTIYF; DNA: TGTGCCAGCACATGGACAGGGACAGGAAACACCATATATTTT
size: few; D: -; V: TRBV18; J: TRBJ2-2; CDR3: CASSFRAANTGELFF; DNA: TGTGCCAGCAGCTTCAGGGCGGCGAACACCGGGGAGCTGTTTTTT
size: few; D: TRBD1; V: TRBV4-1; J: TRBJ1-6; CDR3: CASSIAGQINSPLHF; DNA: TGCGCCAGCAGCATCGCGGGACAGATCAATTCACCCCTCCACTTT
size: -; D: TRBD1; V: TRBV6-5; J: TRBJ2-5; CDR3: CAIGGTGGEETQYF; DNA: TGTGCCATCGGGGGGACAGGGGGCGAGGAGACCCAGTACTTC
size: -; D: -; V: TRBV10-2; J: TRBJ1-1; CDR3: CASRYNSEAFF; DNA: TGCGCCAGCAGGTATAATTCTGAAGCTTTCTTT
size: -; D: -; V: TRBV4-2; J: TRBJ2-1; CDR3: CASSQDEATNYNEQFF; DNA: TGTGCCAGCAGCCAAGATGAGGCTACCAACTACAATGAGCAGTTCTTC
size: -; D: -; V: TRBV6-5; J: TRBJ2-1; CDR3: CASRGVVRQADEQFF; DNA: TGTGCCAGCAGGGGTGTGGTGAGGCAAGCCGATGAGCAGTTCTTC
size: -; D: -; V: TRBV11-2; J: TRBJ2-5; CDR3: CASSLVSGGRETQYF; DNA: TGTGCCAGCAGCTTAGTTTCTGGGGGCCGGGAGACCCAGTACTTC
size: -; D: -; V: TRBV29-1; J: TRBJ2-1; CDR3: CSVAGQDYSSGFF; DNA: TGCAGCGTTGCCGGACAGGACTATTCATCGGGGTTCTTC
size: few; D: TRBD1; V: TRBV19; J: TRBJ1-2; CDR3: CASRPVDRDAGGYTF; DNA: TGTGCCAGTAGACCCGTCGACAGGGATGCGGGTGGCTACACCTTC
size: -; D: -; V: TRBV5-4; J: TRBJ2-1; CDR3: CASSLGGGGNNEQFF; DNA: TGTGCCAGCAGCTTGGGGGGTGGAGGAAACAATGAGCAGTTCTTC
size: few; D: -; V: TRBV10-1; J: TRBJ2-2; CDR3: CASSEQAGELFF; DNA: TGCGCCAGCAGTGAACAGGCCGGGGAGCTGTTTTTT
size: -; D: TRBD1; V: TRBV28; J: TRBJ1-1; CDR3: CASSSPQGADTEAFF; DNA: TGTGCCAGCAGTTCTCCACAGGGGGCTGACACTGAAGCTTTCTTT
size: -; D: TRBD2; V: TRBV19; J: TRBJ2-2; CDR3: CASSIRGSSGRRNTGELFF; DNA: TGTGCCAGTAGTATCCGTGGATCTAGCGGGAGACGGAACACCGGGGAGCTGTTTTTT
size: -; D: -; V: TRBV5-4; J: TRBJ2-5; CDR3: CASSLRQETQYF; DNA: TGTGCCAGCAGCTTGCGGCAAGAGACCCAGTACTTC
size: -; D: -; V: TRBV18; J: TRBJ2-7; CDR3: CASSNSQEQYF; DNA: TGTGCCAGCTCAAACAGTCAGGAGCAGTACTTC
size: few; D: -; V: TRBV5-1; J: TRBJ1-2; CDR3: CASSLATGPSYGYTF; DNA: TGCGCCAGCAGCTTGGCCACAGGGCCATCCTATGGCTACACCTTC
size: once; D: TRBD2; V: TRBV3-1/TRBV3-2; J: TRBJ2-3; CDR3: CASAFGGGNPGTQYF; DNA: TGTGCCAGCGCCTTTGGCGGGGGTAACCCGGGTACGCAGTATTTT
size: -; D: TRBD2; V: TRBV13; J: TRBJ2-7; CDR3: CASSYLAGGNYEQYF; DNA: TGTGCCAGCAGCTATCTAGCGGGAGGGAATTACGAGCAGTACTTC
size: -; D: -; V: TRBV6-5; J: TRBJ2-1; CDR3: CASSYSPDSYNEQFF; DNA: TGTGCCAGCAGTTACTCACCCGACAGCTACAATGAGCAGTTCTTC
size: -; D: TRBD1; V: TRBV9; J: TRBJ2-7; CDR3: CASSGTGGREQYF; DNA: TGTGCCAGCTCCGGGACAGGGGGCCGCGAGCAGTACTTC
size: -; D: TRBD1; V: TRBV6-6; J: TRBJ2-7; CDR3: CASSSGQGREQYF; DNA: TGTGCCAGCAGCTCGGGACAGGGAAGAGAGCAGTACTTC
size: -; D: -; V: TRBV9; J: TRBJ2-2; CDR3: CASSGKGETNTGELFF; DNA: TGTGCCAGCAGCGGGAAGGGGGAGACGAACACCGGGGAGCTGTTTTTT
size: few; D: -; V: TRBV7-8; J: TRBJ1-5; CDR3: CASARGNQPQHF; DNA: TGTGCCAGCGCAAGGGGAAATCAGCCCCAGCATTTT
size: -; D: TRBD1; V: TRBV20-1; J: TRBJ2-7; CDR3: CSASHRGLYEQYF; DNA: TGCAGTGCTAGTCATAGGGGGCTATACGAGCAGTACTTC
size: -; D: TRBD2; V: TRBV19; J: TRBJ2-1; CDR3: CASSIGLAGGLSYNEQFF; DNA: TGTGCCAGTAGTATAGGGCTAGCGGGGGGGCTATCCTACAATGAGCAGTTCTTC
size: -; D: TRBD1; V: TRBV5-1; J: TRBJ2-3; CDR3: CASITTGGSTDTQYF; DNA: TGCGCCAGCATAACCACAGGGGGAAGCACAGATACGCAGTATTTT
size: -; D: -; V: TRBV3-1/TRBV3-2; J: TRBJ1-1; CDR3: CASSRQGVVNTEAFF; DNA: TGTGCCAGCAGCCGTCAAGGGGTGGTAAACACTGAAGCTTTCTTT
size: -; D: -; V: TRBV7-2; J: TRBJ1-6; CDR3: CASSLVAGENSPLHF; DNA: TGTGCCAGCAGCTTAGTGGCAGGGGAGAATTCACCCCTCCACTTT
size: -; D: TRBD1; V: TRBV5-4; J: TRBJ2-7; CDR3: CASSLRQGLDEQYF; DNA: TGTGCCAGCAGCCTACGACAGGGGTTAGACGAGCAGTACTTC
size: -; D: TRBD1; V: TRBV24-1; J: TRBJ2-2; CDR3: CATSPGQANTGELFF; DNA: TGTGCCACCAGTCCGGGACAGGCGAACACCGGGGAGCTGTTTTTT
size: once; D: TRBD2; V: TRBV15; J: TRBJ2-3; CDR3: CATSRKGSSGVRSTDTQYF; DNA: TGTGCCACCAGCAGAAAAGGGTCTAGCGGGGTCCGTAGCACAGATACGCAGTATTTT
size: -; D: TRBD2; V: TRBV7-9; J: TRBJ2-7; CDR3: CASSLGGGRNYEQYF; DNA: TGTGCCAGCAGCTTAGGCGGGGGGCGTAACTACGAGCAGTACTTC
size: -; D: -; V: TRBV7-8; J: TRBJ2-1; CDR3: CASSVIQGNEQFF; DNA: TGTGCCAGCAGCGTAATACAGGGAAACGAGCAGTTCTTC
size: -; D: -; V: TRBV7-8; J: TRBJ1-1; CDR3: CASSVAGGNTEAFF; DNA: TGTGCCAGCAGCGTAGCCGGGGGGAACACTGAAGCTTTCTTT
size: -; D: TRBD1; V: TRBV18; J: TRBJ1-4; CDR3: CASSSLQGAHEKLFF; DNA: TGTGCCAGCTCCTCCCTACAGGGGGCGCATGAAAAACTGTTTTTT
size: few; D: -; V: TRBV29-1; J: TRBJ2-7; CDR3: CSVVEQGGEQYF; DNA: TGCAGCGTTGTAGAACAGGGCGGAGAGCAGTACTTC